This T cell receptor (beta chain) was recovered during a study of vaccination and CD4 T cells after COVID-19. The J segment lost 3 bases and the V segment lost 2 bases, leaving 6 bases of the junction unmatched. Germline V gives CDR1 DFQATT, CDR2 SNEGSKA (reference sequence). The CDR3 has 15 residues. Treatment defined: approximately 11-day PBMC culture with coronavirus spike peptide pools or control peptides (ViraFEST assay). In this sample, this clonotype turned up a few times. Its target is not known. With the Oncomine TCR Beta short-read assay, DNA from cultured CD4+ T cells was sequenced. A single record per CDR3 protein comes from TCRdb applying MiXCR to the PCR reads. The table records around 20,000 distinct CDR3 sequences, 45% to 60% of them present only once.

Sequencing was performed on CD4+ T cells from blood, cultured in vitro. V is TRBV20-1 and J is TRBJ2-3; 9 positions match TRBD1. The receptor's source is a human donor who had recovered from COVID-19. Written as DNA, the CDR3 is TGCAGTGCTAGACCCGCCGGGACAGGGACAGATACGCAGTATTTT. This sequence encodes CSARPAGTGTDTQYF.